Listed below are T cell receptor beta chains from one sample, sequenced in a study of human T cells and chemical hapten exposure. MiXCR, run by TCRdb on the RACE reads, gives a single entry per CDR3 protein. This table holds 35,000 to 45,000 distinct CDR3 sequences, around 8.9% found once. The sequences come from whole blood, collected in connection with sensitization to the hapten diphenylcyclopropenone (DPC). These receptors all stem from a woman in her forties with alopecia areata. Some clones in this sample may be carry-over from other donors' samples. Both conserved end residues are part of each CDR3. The D gene is left open where the match is weak. Clone size, where shown, is once, few, many, or a class for clones that have expanded.

15 | - | many | TRBJ2-7 | TRBV3-1 | TGTGCCAGCAGCCACCTTGCGGGGGCCCGTCCCGAGCAGTACTTC | CASSHLAGARPEQYF
15 | - | - | TRBJ2-2 | TRBV19 | TGTGCCAGTAGCCTAAACTCTGATGGTACCGGGGAGCTGTTTTTT | CASSLNSDGTGELFF
14 | - | many | TRBJ1-5 | TRBV9 | TGTGCCAGCAGCGTTTCACCCTTAAATCAGCCCCAGCATTTT | CASSVSPLNQPQHF
14 | - | - | TRBJ1-5 | TRBV20-1 | TGCAGTGCTAGAGACTACCGGGGGGATCAGCCCCAGCATTTT | CSARDYRGDQPQHF
12 | - | many | TRBJ1-1 | TRBV20-1 | TGCAGTGCTAGGACTACTGGGACTGAAGCTTTCTTT | CSARTTGTEAFF
16 | - | many | TRBJ1-1 | TRBV5-8 | TGTGCCAGCAGCGCCCGTCGGCTGACAGGCCTAGCTGAAGCTTTCTTT | CASSARRLTGLAEAFF
13 | TRBD1 | many | TRBJ1-1 | TRBV20-1 | TGCAGTGCTATGGGACAGTTGAACACTGAAGCTTTCTTT | CSAMGQLNTEAFF
11 | - | many | TRBJ1-1 | TRBV10-3 | TGTGCCATCAGTCATAACACTGAAGCTTTCTTT | CAISHNTEAFF
14 | - | many | TRBJ2-1 | TRBV28 | TGTGCCAGCAGTCGGTCGGGGAACTACAATGAGCAGTTCTTC | CASSRSGNYNEQFF
14 | TRBD1 | many | TRBJ1-2 | TRBV12-3/TRBV12-4 | TGTGCCAGCAGCGGACAGGTGCCCAACTATGGCTACACCTTC | CASSGQVPNYGYTF
12 | - | many | TRBJ2-7 | TRBV21-1 | TGTGCCAGCAGCAAAGATAGGTTGGGGTGGTACTTC | CASSKDRLGWYF
18 | TRBD2 | - | TRBJ2-1 | TRBV7-6 | TGTGCCAGCAGCTTAAGGCTAGCGGGGGGATTTTCCTACAATGAGCAGTTCTTC | CASSLRLAGGFSYNEQFF
15 | - | - | TRBJ1-4 | TRBV5-1 | TGCGCCAGCAGCCCCGGGGTTGCAACTAATGAAAAACTGTTTTTT | CASSPGVATNEKLFF
13 | - | - | TRBJ1-1 | TRBV5-6 | TGTGCCAGCAGCTCCAGGGGAAACACTGAAGCTTTCTTT | CASSSRGNTEAFF
14 | TRBD1 | many | TRBJ2-4 | TRBV5-1 | TGCGCCAGCAGCTTGGGCCGCCGGGACAGGGCTCAGTACTTC | CASSLGRRDRAQYF
17 | - | many | TRBJ1-5 | TRBV5-1 | TGCGCCAGCAGCCCAGACCCCCAGGTTTATAGCAATCAGCCCCAGCATTTT | CASSPDPQVYSNQPQHF
13 | - | many | TRBJ2-5 | TRBV20-1 | TGCAGTGCCAACCGACTCGGTAGAGAGACCCAGTACTTC | CSANRLGRETQYF
13 | TRBD2 | many | TRBJ2-3 | TRBV20-1 | TGCAGCGTCGGGGGGACTAGTGAAGATACGCAGTATTTT | CSVGGTSEDTQYF
11 | - | few | TRBJ1-5 | TRBV27 | TGTGCCAGCAGTCCCGCGGGAGCCCAGCATTTT | CASSPAGAQHF
13 | TRBD1 | many | TRBJ2-7 | TRBV6-1 | TGTGCCAGCAGTACGACAGGGTACTACGAGCAGTACTTC | CASSTTGYYEQYF
15 | TRBD2 | many | TRBJ2-1 | TRBV24-1 | TGTGCCACCAGTCCGCGGGGGGGCGGCCGCAATGAGCAGTTCTTC | CATSPRGGGRNEQFF
16 | TRBD2 | few | TRBJ2-1 | TRBV4-1 | TGCGCCAGCAGCCAAGAAGTAGCGGGGGGGCGGAATGAGCAGTTCTTC | CASSQEVAGGRNEQFF
13 | - | many | TRBJ2-4 | TRBV3-1 | TGTGCCAGCAGCCCCCTAAGCCGTCACAGCTTGTACTTC | CASSPLSRHSLYF
13 | - | few | TRBJ2-6 | TRBV28 | TGTGCCAGCAGGACGGATGGAGCCAACGTCCTGACTTTC | CASRTDGANVLTF
14 | TRBD1 | many | TRBJ2-5 | TRBV7-9 | TGTGCCAGCAGCCGCCGACAGGGATTCGTGACCCAGTACTTC | CASSRRQGFVTQYF
16 | TRBD2 | many | TRBJ2-2 | TRBV5-5 | TGTGCCAGCAGCTTGTCAGGGGCTAGCGGGGACCGGGAGCTGTTTTTT | CASSLSGASGDRELFF
14 | TRBD2 | many | TRBJ2-4 | TRBV6-2/TRBV6-3 | TGTGCCAGCAGTCCCCTAGCGGGGGGGAACATTCAGTACTTC | CASSPLAGGNIQYF
17 | TRBD1 | many | TRBJ1-1 | TRBV9 | TGTGCCAGCAGCGTAGCTGGGACAGCTGAGATGAACACTGAAGCTTTCTTT | CASSVAGTAEMNTEAFF
16 | TRBD2 | few | TRBJ2-3 | TRBV4-2 | TGTGCCAGCAGCCAAGATGCGGCTAGCGGGGGAGATACGCAGTATTTT | CASSQDAASGGDTQYF
12 | - | many | TRBJ1-4 | TRBV6-5 | TGTGCCAGCAGGGGTGTCGGCGAAAAACTGTTTTTT | CASRGVGEKLFF
15 | TRBD1 | many | TRBJ1-2 | TRBV6-5 | TGTGCCAGCAGTTACTCCGACAGGGGTGCTTATGGCTACACCTTC | CASSYSDRGAYGYTF
17 | TRBD1 | many | TRBJ2-5 | TRBV14 | TGTGCCAGCAGCCAAGGATACGGGACAGGGTTGGGAGAGACCCAGTACTTC | CASSQGYGTGLGETQYF